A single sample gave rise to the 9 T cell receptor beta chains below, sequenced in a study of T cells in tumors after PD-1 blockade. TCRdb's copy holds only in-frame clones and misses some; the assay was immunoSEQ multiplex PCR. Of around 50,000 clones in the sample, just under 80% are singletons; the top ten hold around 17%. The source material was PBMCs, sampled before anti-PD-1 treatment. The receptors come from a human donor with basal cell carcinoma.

The CDR3 nucleotides are TGTGCCAGCAGCGCCGGGGGACAGTTTAGCAATGAGCAGTTCTTC. It encodes CASSAGGQFSNEQFF. The chain combines TRBV9 with TRBJ2-1, with TRBD1 as a possible D gene (7 bases). The ends were cut back, 3 bases at V and 6 bases at J, with 16 bases in the middle. The CDR3 is 15 residues long. The germline gives CDR1 SGDLS, CDR2 YYNGEE. Combining the CDR3 with reference TRBV9 and TRBJ2-1 gives the whole variable domain DSGVTQTPKHLITATGQRVTLRCSPRSGDLSVYWYQQSLDQGLQFLIQYYNGEERAKGNILERFSAQQFPDLHSELNLSSLELGDSALYFCASSAGGQFSNEQFFGPGTRLTVL.

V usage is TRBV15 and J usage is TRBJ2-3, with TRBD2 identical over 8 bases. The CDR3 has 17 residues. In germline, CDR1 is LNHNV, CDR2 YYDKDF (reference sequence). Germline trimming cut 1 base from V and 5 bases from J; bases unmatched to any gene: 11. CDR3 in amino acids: CATSRVRTSGKIDTQYF. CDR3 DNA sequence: TGTGCCACCAGCAGAGTTAGAACTAGCGGAAAAATAGATACGCAGTATTTT.

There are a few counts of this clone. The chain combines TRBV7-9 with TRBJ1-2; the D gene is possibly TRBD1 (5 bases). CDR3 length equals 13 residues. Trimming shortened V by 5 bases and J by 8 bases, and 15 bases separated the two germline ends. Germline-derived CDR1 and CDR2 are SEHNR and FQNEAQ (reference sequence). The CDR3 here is CASSLGTARGYTF. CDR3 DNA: TGTGCCAGCAGCCTGGGGACTGCCCGGGGCTACACCTTC. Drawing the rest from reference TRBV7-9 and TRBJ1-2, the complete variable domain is DTGVSQNPRHKITKRGQNVTFRCDPISEHNRLYWYRQTLGQGPEFLTYFQNEAQLEKSRLLSDRFSAERPKGSFSTLEIQRTEQGDSAMYLCASSLGTARGYTFGSGTRLTVV.

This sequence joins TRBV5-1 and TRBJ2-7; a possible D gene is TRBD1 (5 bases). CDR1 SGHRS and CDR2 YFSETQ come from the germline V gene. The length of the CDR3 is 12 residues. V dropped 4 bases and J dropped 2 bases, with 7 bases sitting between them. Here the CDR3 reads CASSTDTYEQYF. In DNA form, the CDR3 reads TGCGCCAGCAGCACGGACACCTACGAGCAGTACTTC.

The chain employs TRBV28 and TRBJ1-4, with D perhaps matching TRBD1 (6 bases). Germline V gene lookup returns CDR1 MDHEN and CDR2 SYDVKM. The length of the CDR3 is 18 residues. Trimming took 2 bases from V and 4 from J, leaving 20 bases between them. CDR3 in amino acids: CASSLEVRGRKGNEKLFF. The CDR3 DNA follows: TGTGCCAGCAGTTTAGAGGTTAGGGGGAGAAAGGGTAATGAAAAACTGTTTTTT.

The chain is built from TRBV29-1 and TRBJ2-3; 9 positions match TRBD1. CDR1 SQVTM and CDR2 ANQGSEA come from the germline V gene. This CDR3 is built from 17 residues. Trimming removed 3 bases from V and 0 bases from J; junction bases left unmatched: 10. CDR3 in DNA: TGCAGCGTTGACCGGGACAGGGTAGACTCTAGCACAGATACGCAGTATTTT. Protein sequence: CSVDRDRVDSSTDTQYF.

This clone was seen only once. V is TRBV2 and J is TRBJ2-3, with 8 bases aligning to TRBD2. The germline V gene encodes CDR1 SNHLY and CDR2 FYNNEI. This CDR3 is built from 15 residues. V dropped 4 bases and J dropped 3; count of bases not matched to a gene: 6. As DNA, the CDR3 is TGTGCCAGCAGTGTTACGGGGGGGCTAACAGATACGCAGTATTTT. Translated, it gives CASSVTGGLTDTQYF. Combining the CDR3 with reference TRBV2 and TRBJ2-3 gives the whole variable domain EPEVTQTPSHQVTQMGQEVILRCVPISNHLYFYWYRQILGQKVEFLVSFYNNEISEKSEIFDDQFSVERPDGSNFTLKIRSTKLEDSAMYFCASSVTGGLTDTQYFGPGTRLTVL.

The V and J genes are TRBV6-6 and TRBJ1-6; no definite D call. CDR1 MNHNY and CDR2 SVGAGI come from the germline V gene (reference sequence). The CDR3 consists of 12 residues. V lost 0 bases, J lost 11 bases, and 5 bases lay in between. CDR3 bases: TGTGCCAGCAGTTACTCGGAGGCACCCCTCCACTTT. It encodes CASSYSEAPLHF.

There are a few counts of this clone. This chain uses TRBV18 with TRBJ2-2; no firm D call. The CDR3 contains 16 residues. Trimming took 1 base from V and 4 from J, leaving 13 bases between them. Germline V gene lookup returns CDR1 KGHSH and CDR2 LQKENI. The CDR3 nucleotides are TGTGCCAGCTCACCACAATGGGCCGGCGGCACCGGGGAGCTGTTTTTT. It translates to CASSPQWAGGTGELFF.